This paragraph reports one T cell receptor (beta chain). A few counts support this clonotype. This receptor's antigen is unknown. Base qualities are not recorded, but no much larger clone differs from it by a single base. TCRdb records Illumina HiSeq 1500 as the sequencer. TCRdb passed the public sequencing reads through fastp at Q25 and MiXCR, retaining productive beta sequences. All rows with the same CDR3 protein become a single entry with the most common DNA and genes. For this sample there are around 450,000 distinct CDR3 sequences; 10% to 12% appear just once. The leading ten clones occupy roughly 10% of the sample. The germline V gene yields SGHDN for CDR1 and FVKESK for CDR2. CDR3 length: 15 amino acids, cysteine to phenylalanine. Only the CDR3 portion is preserved as DNA: 45 bases, with reading frame beginning at the first base. V gives up 0 bases and J gives up 2 bases, and the segment between their germline ends measures 11 bases.

This sample was included in a study of T cell repertoires in cytomegalovirus infection (dated by TCRdb to between 2018 and 2021). For context, the study as a whole: Donor HLA type was relevant to the analysis, because carriage of CMV infection together with the matching HLA type was indicated by public TCR beta signatures. Overall study outcomes, separate from this receptor: The ex vivo response was dominated by HLA-C-restricted CMV-specific TCR beta clonotypes, which also provided the single most frequent clonotype in two of eight donors. In both this cohort and an independent cohort of 352 donors, the cumulative frequency of public TCR beta family members distinguished carriers of CMV infection plus the relevant HLA type.

This sequence originates from a human donor in good health (CMV status not recorded). Some clones in this sample may be carry-over from other donors' samples. This chain is built from TRBV14 and TRBJ2-7; the D gene assignment is ambiguous. The sample taken for sequencing was PBMCs. The base sequence is TGTGCCAGCAGCCAAGATCTTGTAGTTCCCTACGAGCAGTACTTC. Translated, it reads CASSQDLVVPYEQYF.